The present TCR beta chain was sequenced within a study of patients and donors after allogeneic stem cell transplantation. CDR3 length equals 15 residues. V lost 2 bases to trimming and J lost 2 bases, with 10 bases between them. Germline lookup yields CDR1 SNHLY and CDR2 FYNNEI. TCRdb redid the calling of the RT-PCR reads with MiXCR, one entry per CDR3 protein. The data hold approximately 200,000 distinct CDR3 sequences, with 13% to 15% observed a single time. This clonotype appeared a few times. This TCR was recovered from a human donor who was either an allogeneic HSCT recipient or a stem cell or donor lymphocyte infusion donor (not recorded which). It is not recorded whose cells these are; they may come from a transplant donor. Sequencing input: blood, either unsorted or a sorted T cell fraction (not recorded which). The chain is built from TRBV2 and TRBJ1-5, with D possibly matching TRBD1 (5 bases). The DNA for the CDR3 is TGTGCCAGCAGTGAAAGAGGGGAACGCAATCAGCCCCAGCATTTT. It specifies CASSERGERNQPQHF. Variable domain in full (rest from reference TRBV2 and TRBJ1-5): EPEVTQTPSHQVTQMGQEVILRCVPISNHLYFYWYRQILGQKVEFLVSFYNNEISEKSEIFDDQFSVERPDGSNFTLKIRSTKLEDSAMYFCASSERGERNQPQHFGDGTRLSIL.